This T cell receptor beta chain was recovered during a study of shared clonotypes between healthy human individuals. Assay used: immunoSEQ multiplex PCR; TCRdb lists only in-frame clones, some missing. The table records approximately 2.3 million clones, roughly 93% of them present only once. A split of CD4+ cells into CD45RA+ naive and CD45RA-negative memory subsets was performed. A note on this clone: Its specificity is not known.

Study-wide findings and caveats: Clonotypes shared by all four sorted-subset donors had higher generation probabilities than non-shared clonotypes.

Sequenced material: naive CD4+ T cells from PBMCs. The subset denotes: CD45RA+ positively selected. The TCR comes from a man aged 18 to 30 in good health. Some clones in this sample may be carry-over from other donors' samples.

The CDR3 DNA reads as TGTGCCAGCAGTCCTCGGTCAGGGGCTAATGAAAAACTGTTTTTT. Translating it yields CASSPRSGANEKLFF. This chain connects TRBV4-2 to TRBJ1-4; possibly TRBD1 for D (6 bases). Trimming stripped 6 bases from V and 3 bases from J, with 14 bases between. Per germline, CDR1 LGHNA and CDR2 YNFKEQ. CDR3 length equals 15 residues.